The TCR beta chain described here comes from a study of blood T cell repertoires in COVID-19. Turning to the study itself: Samples taken during acute and convalescent COVID-19 were collected in the United States, Italy and Spain. Nucleic acid was either cDNA or gDNA, and it came from T cells, B-cell-depleted T cells, or PBMCs.

Per the authors' pipeline: Amplification with reference gene primers provided the estimates of nucleated cell counts. Only in-frame clones appear in the TCRdb table, and some are missing; sequencing was by immunoSEQ multiplex PCR. For V, J and clone size, that table is used; D and trimming come from the DNA. Of around 250,000 clones detected, roughly 89% appear once; the ten largest clones hold 1.5%. The germline CDR1 and CDR2 sequences are SGHRS and YFSETQ. CDR3 length: 18 amino acids. V gave up 4 bases and J gave up 4 bases; unmatched junction bases: 19. Sequencing used peripheral blood. The V call is TRBV5-1, the J call TRBJ2-5; 7 nucleotides match TRBD1. The sequence derives from a woman aged 40 to 50 who had recovered from COVID-19. The CDR3: CASSNKGTASFMRETQYF. CDR3 bases: TGCGCCAGCAGCAACAAAGGGACAGCTTCCTTTATGCGAGAGACCCAGTACTTC.